The source of this T cell receptor (beta chain) is a study of radiation and T cells in renal cell carcinoma. This sample's treatment: 15 Gy SBRT to primary tumor, nephrectomy 4 weeks later. Nephrectomy followed 15 Gy stereotactic body radiation by 4 weeks. A remark on this clone: Its antigen is currently unknown.

The data were produced by immunoSEQ multiplex PCR, yet TCRdb's version contains in-frame clones alone and is incomplete. The sample has more than 4,500 clones; approximately 60% are singletons. Whole-study results and caveats: Dominant CDR3 motifs occupied more repertoire in irradiated than control tumors. From baseline, blood top tumor clonotypes peaked at 2 weeks post-radiation. Top 100 clonotypes averaged around 50% in irradiated versus about 40% in nephrectomy-only tumors.

The CDR3 sequence is 16 residues long. Trimming removed 1 base at V and 0 bases at J, with 13 bases between. From germline, CDR1 is KGHSY and CDR2 FQNENV. The chain employs TRBV16 and TRBJ2-7; the D gene is possibly TRBD2 (6 bases). The TCR sequence derives from a man in his 60s with renal cell carcinoma. The sample here was tumor tissue, taken from a patient whose treatment included radiotherapy and nephrectomy. The CDR3 DNA is TGTGCCAGCAGCCAATATCCTAGCGAGAGCTCCTACGAGCAGTACTTC. Protein: CASSQYPSESSYEQYF.